Following are 27 T cell receptor beta chains from one sample sequenced in a study of shared clonotypes between healthy human individuals (dated by TCRdb to the early 2020s). Library preparation was by the immunoSEQ multiplex PCR assay. This is the immuneACCESS table as TCRdb keeps it, with only in-frame sequences that have V and J called. A part of the clones is gone; compared with another copy, unresolved V genes explain less than half, and the rest is unexplained. A total of more than 550,000 clones appear in this sample, 90% to 95% of them only once. The ten biggest clones cover approximately 25% of the sample. CD8 naive samples were CD45RO-negative cells positively selected for CCR7, giving a CD45RA+CCR7+ population that excluded TemRA cells. The specimen was naive CD8+ T cells sorted from blood. The cell subset or site tag for this specimen amounts to: CD45RA+CCR7+. Source of these receptors: a man in his thirties or forties in good health.

The rearrangement links TRBV5-1 to TRBJ2-5; 7 positions agree with TRBD1. CDR1 is SGHRS and CDR2 is YFSETQ in the germline V gene. Trimming removed 0 bases from V and 7 bases from J; junction bases left unmatched: 6. This CDR3 spans 14 amino acids. CDR3 amino acids: CASSLGQGFGTQYF. The CDR3 DNA is TGCGCCAGCAGCTTGGGACAGGGATTCGGGACCCAGTACTTC. Based on the CDR3 plus reference TRBV5-1 and TRBJ2-5, the full variable domain is KAGVTQTPRYLIKTRGQQVTLSCSPISGHRSVSWYQQTPGQGLQFLFEYFSETQRNKGNFPGRFSGRQFSNSRSEMNVSTLELGDSALYLCASSLGQGFGTQYFGPGTRLLVL.

The chain has TRBV6-4 and TRBJ2-1; 8 nucleotides match TRBD2. The germline V gene encodes CDR1 MRHNA and CDR2 SNTAGT. The CDR3 spans 16 residues. V lost 1 base to trimming and J lost 6 bases; unmatched junction nucleotides: 8. The CDR3 loop reads CASSDLASGFPNEQFF. For the CDR3, the DNA is TGTGCCAGCAGTGACTTGGCTAGCGGGTTCCCCAATGAGCAGTTCTTC.

V gene TRBV4-3 combines with J gene TRBJ2-7; perhaps D is TRBD1 or TRBD2 (5 bases each). The CDR3 is made up of 16 amino acids. Trimming stripped 1 base from V and 6 bases from J, with 19 bases between. CDR1 is LGHNA and CDR2 is YSLEER in the germline V gene. CDR3 sequence: CASSQVRVRELCEQYF. For the CDR3, the DNA is TGCGCCAGCAGCCAAGTCCGCGTCAGGGAGTTGTGCGAGCAGTACTTC.

The rearrangement uses TRBV7-6 and TRBJ1-5; maybe TRBD1 (5 bases). V was pared by 3 bases and J by 4 bases, with 16 bases between. The CDR3 totals 16 residues. Germline-derived CDR1 and CDR2 are SGHVS and FNYEAQ. The CDR3 is CASSFSAGDRNQPQHF. The CDR3 DNA reads TGTGCCAGCAGCTTCTCGGCGGGGGATCGGAATCAGCCCCAGCATTTT.

The chain couples TRBV5-1 to TRBJ2-1; 7 bases line up with TRBD2. The V gene end was trimmed by 1 base and the J gene end by 6 bases; junction bases not matched to a gene: 7. The germline V gene has CDR1 SGHRS and CDR2 YFSETQ. The CDR3 spans 15 residues. The CDR3 nucleotides are TGCGCCAGCAGCTTGTTCAGCGGGGAAAGCAATGAGCAGTTCTTC. Translated: CASSLFSGESNEQFF.

The gene calls are TRBV7-9 and TRBJ2-1; D gene ambiguous. V lost 0 bases, J lost 6 bases, and 6 bases lay in between. Germline-derived CDR1 and CDR2 are SEHNR and FQNEAQ (reference sequence). This CDR3 is 13 amino acids long. The CDR3 nucleotides are TGTGCCAGCAGCTTAGCGGGGATCAATGAGCAGTTCTTC. Translated, it gives CASSLAGINEQFF.

The V gene is TRBV7-9, the J gene TRBJ2-2; D gene ambiguous. This CDR3 has 12 amino acids. The germline CDR1 and CDR2 sequences are SEHNR and FQNEAQ (reference sequence). Trimming took off 5 bases at V and 8 bases at J, with 9 bases between the two ends. This chain's CDR3 is CASSLRRGELFF. The CDR3 DNA sequence: TGTGCCAGCAGCCTACGGCGGGGGGAGCTGTTTTTT. The full variable domain, its missing parts supplied by reference TRBV7-9 and TRBJ2-2, is DTGVSQNPRHKITKRGQNVTFRCDPISEHNRLYWYRQTLGQGPEFLTYFQNEAQLEKSRLLSDRFSAERPKGSFSTLEIQRTEQGDSAMYLCASSLRRGELFFGEGSRLTVL.

The V gene is TRBV5-1, the J gene TRBJ2-2; no reliable D call. With 5 bases removed from V and 3 bases from J, the gap between germline ends came to 5 bases. Per germline, CDR1 SGHRS and CDR2 YFSETQ. The CDR3 length is 12 residues. The CDR3 DNA follows: TGCGCCAGCAGTTTCCACACCGGGGAGCTGTTTTTT. This sequence encodes CASSFHTGELFF.

The genes are TRBV19 and TRBJ2-2; TRBD2 matches 9 bases. V was pared by 3 bases and J by 6 bases, with 11 bases of the junction left unmatched. The CDR3 length is 17 residues. CDR1 and CDR2 (germline): LNHDA, SQIVND (reference sequence). This CDR3 is CASSIYSGGRAAGELFF. Here the CDR3 DNA reads TGTGCCAGTAGTATTTATTCTGGCGGGAGGGCCGCCGGGGAGCTGTTTTTT.

This clone was found once. The V and J genes are TRBV7-8 and TRBJ1-1, with 10 bases that match TRBD1. V was clipped by 1 base and J by 4 bases; unmatched bases: 6. This CDR3 region has 16 residues. In germline, CDR1 is SGHVS, CDR2 FQNEAQ. The CDR3 here is CASSLGRDRGFTEAFF. CDR3 bases: TGTGCCAGCAGCTTAGGAAGGGACAGGGGATTCACTGAAGCTTTCTTT.

This clone was counted a single time. The gene calls are TRBV2 and TRBJ2-5, with 7 bases lining up with TRBD1. With the DNA end fitting TRBJ2-7 better, the J assignment may be wrong. The CDR3 is 16 amino acids. Germline CDR1 is SNHLY and CDR2 is FYNNEI. The CDR3 region is CASRPTPGQMNYEQYF. The CDR3 nucleotides are TGTGCCAGCAGGCCTACTCCGGGACAGATGAACTACGAGCAGTACTTC.

The rearrangement joins TRBV15 to TRBJ2-7; no clear D. V dropped 6 bases and J dropped 4 bases, with 13 bases sitting between them. Germline V CDR1 and CDR2: LNHNV, YYDKDF (reference sequence). The CDR3 is 13 amino acids. The CDR3: CATSGDPGYEQYF. The CDR3 region has the DNA TGTGCCACCAGTGGAGATCCAGGATACGAGCAGTACTTC.

The V and J genes are TRBV4-1 and TRBJ2-7, with TRBD1 matching 7 bases. The CDR3 is 14 amino acids. In germline, CDR1 is MGHRA, CDR2 YSYEKL. The V segment lost 6 bases and the J segment 3 bases; nucleotides outside the gene matches: 8. For the CDR3, the DNA is TGCGCCAGCAGTGCACGCGCAGGGGGCTACGAGCAGTACTTC. It translates to CASSARAGGYEQYF.

This clone was seen once. The chain combines TRBV6-5 with TRBJ2-2, with D uncertain. The germline gives CDR1 MNHEY, CDR2 SVGAGI. Trimming removed 1 base from V and 7 bases from J, with 7 bases in between. The CDR3 runs 13 residues. CDR3 DNA sequence: TGTGCCAGCAGTTACTTCAACCTCGGGGAGCTGTTTTTT. Translated: CASSYFNLGELFF.

Comment on this clone: In the same sample, other DNA sequences code for this CDR3. The rearrangement joins TRBV27 to TRBJ1-5; D possibly corresponds to TRBD1 (5 bases). With 2 bases removed from V and 7 bases from J, the gap between germline ends came to 9 bases. There are 13 residues in the CDR3. The germline gives CDR1 MNHEY, CDR2 SMNVEV (reference sequence). The CDR3 protein is CASSLGAGQPQHF. CDR3 sequence (DNA): TGTGCCAGCAGTTTAGGGGCAGGGCAGCCCCAGCATTTT.

The chain carries TRBV7-2 and TRBJ1-3; tentative D call: TRBD1 (5 bases). Between the trimmed V and J ends, which lost 8 bases and 0 bases, there was a span of 17 bases. The CDR3 sequence is 16 residues long. The germline V gene has CDR1 SGHTA and CDR2 FQGNSA. CDR3 sequence: CASRTGTVSSGNTIYF. DNA for the CDR3: TGTGCCAGCCGAACCGGGACGGTGAGCTCTGGAAACACCATATATTTT.

The chain joins TRBV11-2 to TRBJ1-5, with D tentatively TRBD1 (5 bases). The CDR3 runs to 14 residues. The germline gives CDR1 SGHAT, CDR2 FQNNGV. Trimming pared 0 bases from V and 5 bases from J, leaving 8 bases between. The CDR3 DNA follows: TGTGCCAGCAGCTTAGAGGGGGAGGATCAGCCCCAGCATTTT. The encoded protein is CASSLEGEDQPQHF.

The rearrangement links TRBV4-1 to TRBJ2-1, with 8 bases matching TRBD1. V shed 0 bases, J shed 6 bases, and the junction held 10 bases outside the gene matches. This CDR3 spans 17 amino acids. Germline loops: CDR1 MGHRA, CDR2 YSYEKL. As DNA, the CDR3 is TGCGCCAGCAGCCAAGACCCGCAGGGGGCCATCGTCAATGAGCAGTTCTTC. It specifies CASSQDPQGAIVNEQFF.

The chain links TRBV9 to TRBJ1-1; tentative D call: TRBD1 (6 bases). This CDR3 spans 16 amino acids. The V end was cut by 3 bases, the J end by 0 bases, with 15 bases between. The V gene's germline CDR1 is SGDLS and CDR2 YYNGEE. The CDR3 DNA follows: TGTGCCAGCAGCGCAAGATGGACAGATCTGAACACTGAAGCTTTCTTT. It codes for CASSARWTDLNTEAFF.

This chain connects TRBV27 to TRBJ1-1; D might be TRBD1 (5 bases). V was cut by 5 bases and J by 1 base, with 20 bases left in between. CDR1 MNHEY and CDR2 SMNVEV come from the germline V gene (reference sequence). This CDR3 region has 17 residues. For the CDR3, the DNA is TGTGCCAGCAGTCGCAGAGTTGTACCAGGGAAGAACACTGAAGCTTTCTTT. This sequence encodes CASSRRVVPGKNTEAFF.

The CDR3 DNA reads TGTGCCAGCAGCTCGACAGGGGACGAGCAGTACTTC. It is translated as CASSSTGDEQYF. This chain joins TRBV7-9 and TRBJ2-7; 8 bases are shared with TRBD1. This CDR3 is 12 amino acids long. The ends lost 4 bases at V and 5 bases at J; junction bases unmatched: 1. Germline loops: CDR1 SEHNR, CDR2 FQNEAQ (reference sequence).

The V call is TRBV11-2, the J call TRBJ2-1, with D perhaps assigned TRBD1 or TRBD2 (5 bases each). The CDR3 consists of 15 residues. CDR1 and CDR2 (germline): SGHAT, FQNNGV. Trimming removed 4 bases from V and 4 bases from J, with 14 bases in between. The CDR3 DNA is TGTGCCAGCAGCTCCCCGGGACCGGTATACAATGAGCAGTTCTTC. This gives the protein CASSSPGPVYNEQFF.

The chain links TRBV5-8 to TRBJ1-5, with D hard to call. Germline loops: CDR1 SGHTS, CDR2 YDEGEE. The CDR3 is 15 amino acids. Trimming cost V 0 bases and J 3 bases, with 10 bases left between them. CDR3 coding DNA: TGTGCCAGCAGCTTGGGAGGCCAGACCAATCAGCCCCAGCATTTT. Encoded protein: CASSLGGQTNQPQHF.

The chain employs TRBV27 and TRBJ2-5; D perhaps matches TRBD1 (6 bases). The CDR3 is 17 amino acids. Trimming cost V 6 bases and J 5 bases, with 25 bases left between them. CDR1 and CDR2 (germline): MNHEY, SMNVEV (reference sequence). The CDR3 nucleotides read TGTGCCAGCAGCCCCGCCCCCCAACAGGGATGGGGGGAGACCCAGTACTTC. It is translated as CASSPAPQQGWGETQYF.

The chain is built from TRBV5-6 and TRBJ2-6; tentative D call: TRBD1 (5 bases). V was pared by 4 bases and J by 2 bases, with 10 bases between. CDR3 size: 15 residues. Germline V gives CDR1 SGHDT, CDR2 YYEEEE. DNA of the CDR3: TGTGCCAGCAGCATTTGGGGCGCTGGGGCCAACGTCCTGACTTTC. Translation: CASSIWGAGANVLTF.

The rearrangement uses TRBV27 and TRBJ2-1, with TRBD2 matching over 8 bases. The CDR3 runs 14 residues. Germline assignment: CDR1 MNHEY and CDR2 SMNVEV (reference sequence). V shed 11 bases and J 0 bases; nucleotides not matched to a gene: 6. The CDR3 loop reads CAAYSGASYNEQFF. The CDR3 region has the DNA TGTGCCGCTTATAGCGGGGCCTCCTACAATGAGCAGTTCTTC.

The chain couples TRBV5-4 to TRBJ2-1; 7 bases align to TRBD1. CDR1 is SGHNT, CDR2 YYREEE, per germline (reference sequence). The V and J ends lost 2 bases and 7 bases, in that order; junction bases with no gene match: 21. The CDR3 consists of 19 residues. The DNA for the CDR3 is TGTGCCAGCAGCTTTTCGGGCCAAACCTGGGGGACAGAACCTAATGAGCAGTTCTTC. This gives the protein CASSFSGQTWGTEPNEQFF.